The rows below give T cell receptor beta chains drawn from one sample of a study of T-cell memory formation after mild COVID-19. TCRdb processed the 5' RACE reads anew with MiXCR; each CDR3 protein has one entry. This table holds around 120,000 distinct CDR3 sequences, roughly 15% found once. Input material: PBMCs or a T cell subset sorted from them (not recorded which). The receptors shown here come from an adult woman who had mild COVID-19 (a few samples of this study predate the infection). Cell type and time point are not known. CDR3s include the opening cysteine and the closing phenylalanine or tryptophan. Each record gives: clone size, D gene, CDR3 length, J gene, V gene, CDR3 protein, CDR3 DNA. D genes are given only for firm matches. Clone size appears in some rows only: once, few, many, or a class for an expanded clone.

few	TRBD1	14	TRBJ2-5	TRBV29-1	CSVKRDRLRETQYF	TGCAGCGTGAAACGGGACAGGTTGAGAGAGACCCAGTACTTC
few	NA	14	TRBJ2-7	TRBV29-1	CSASGGERGKEQYF	TGCAGCGCCTCCGGAGGGGAACGGGGCAAAGAGCAGTACTTC
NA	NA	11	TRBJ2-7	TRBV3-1	CASSQVNEQYF	TGTGCCAGCAGCCAAGTAAACGAGCAGTACTTC
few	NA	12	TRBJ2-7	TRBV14	CASSQWGYEQYF	TGTGCCAGCAGCCAATGGGGGTACGAGCAGTACTTC
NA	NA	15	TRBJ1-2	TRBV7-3	CASSPTGTEPLGSTF	TGTGCCAGCAGCCCTACCGGGACTGAGCCCCTAGGAAGCACCTTC
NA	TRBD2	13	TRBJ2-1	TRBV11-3	CASSGGLAHEQFF	TGTGCCAGCAGCGGGGGACTAGCCCATGAGCAGTTCTTC
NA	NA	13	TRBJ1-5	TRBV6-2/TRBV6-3	CASKAESNQPQHF	TGTGCCAGCAAGGCAGAGAGCAATCAGCCCCAGCATTTT
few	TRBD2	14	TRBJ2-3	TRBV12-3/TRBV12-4	CASYPSGSADTQYF	TGTGCCAGCTATCCGAGCGGGAGTGCAGATACGCAGTATTTT
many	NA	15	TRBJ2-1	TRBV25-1	CASSERLEAHNEQFF	TGTGCCAGCAGTGAACGTCTAGAAGCCCACAATGAGCAGTTCTTC
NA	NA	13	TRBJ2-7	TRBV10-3	CAISVGEGGEQYF	TGTGCCATCAGTGTTGGTGAGGGCGGAGAGCAGTACTTC
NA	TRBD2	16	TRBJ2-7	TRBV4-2	CASSQDGPGGPLEQYF	TGTGCCAGCAGCCAAGATGGTCCGGGAGGGCCTCTTGAGCAGTACTTC
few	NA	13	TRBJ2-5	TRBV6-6	CASTSVDLETQYF	TGTGCCAGCACCTCGGTGGATTTGGAGACCCAGTACTTC
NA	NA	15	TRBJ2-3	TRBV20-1	CSASRPGFYTDTQYF	TGCAGTGCTAGTCGACCCGGATTTTACACAGATACGCAGTATTTT
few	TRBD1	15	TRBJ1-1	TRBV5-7	CASSSLRGRNTEAFF	TGTGCCAGCAGCTCACTCAGGGGGCGTAACACTGAAGCTTTCTTT
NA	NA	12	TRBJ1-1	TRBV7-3	CASSREKGEAFF	TGTGCCAGCAGCCGAGAGAAGGGTGAAGCTTTCTTT
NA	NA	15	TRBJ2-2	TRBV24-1	CATSDPGRNTGELFF	TGTGCCACCAGTGACCCCGGGAGGAACACCGGGGAGCTGTTTTTT
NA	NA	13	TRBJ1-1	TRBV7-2	CASSPDFNTEAFF	TGTGCCAGCAGCCCCGATTTCAACACTGAAGCTTTCTTT
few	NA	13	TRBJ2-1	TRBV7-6	CASSQGPGDEQFF	TGTGCCAGCAGCCAAGGACCCGGGGATGAGCAGTTCTTC
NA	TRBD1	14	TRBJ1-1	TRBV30	CAWSPDRGITEAFF	TGTGCCTGGAGTCCCGACAGGGGGATTACTGAAGCTTTCTTT
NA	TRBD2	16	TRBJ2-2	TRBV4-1	CASSQDGGGGTGELFF	TGCGCCAGCAGCCAAGATGGCGGGGGGGGAACCGGGGAGCTGTTTTTT
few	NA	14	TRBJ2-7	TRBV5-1	CASSLGGAAYEQYF	TGCGCCAGCAGCTTGGGGGGAGCCGCCTACGAGCAGTACTTC
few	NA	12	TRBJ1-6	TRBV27	CASSLYGSPLHF	TGTGCCAGCAGTTTATACGGGTCACCCCTCCACTTT
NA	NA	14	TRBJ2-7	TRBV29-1	CSVDEQGYSYEQYF	TGCAGCGTTGACGAACAGGGTTACTCCTACGAGCAGTACTTC
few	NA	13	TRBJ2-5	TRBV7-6	CASSLDQGETQYF	TGTGCCAGCAGCCTGGACCAGGGAGAGACCCAGTACTTC
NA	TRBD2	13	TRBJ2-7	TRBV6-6	CASSYSGTSEQYF	TGTGCCAGCAGTTATAGCGGGACTAGCGAGCAGTACTTC
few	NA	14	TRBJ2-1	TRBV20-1	CSARDGGPYNEQFF	TGCAGTGCTAGAGATGGGGGGCCCTACAATGAGCAGTTCTTC
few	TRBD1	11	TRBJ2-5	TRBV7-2	CASSYGQGGYF	TGTGCCAGCAGCTACGGACAGGGAGGGTACTTC
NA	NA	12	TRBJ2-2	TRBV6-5	CASQADTGELFF	TGTGCCAGCCAGGCAGACACCGGGGAGCTGTTTTTT
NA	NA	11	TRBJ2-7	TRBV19	CASSTERRQYF	TGTGCCAGTAGTACAGAACGCAGGCAGTACTTC
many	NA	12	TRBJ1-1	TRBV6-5	CASSLRGREAFF	TGTGCCAGCAGCCTCCGGGGGAGGGAGGCTTTCTTT
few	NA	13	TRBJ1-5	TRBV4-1	CASSQPGDQPQHF	TGCGCCAGCAGCCAGCCGGGGGATCAGCCCCAGCATTTT
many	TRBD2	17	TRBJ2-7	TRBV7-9	CASSLKSSLAGEYEQYF	TGTGCCAGCAGCTTAAAGAGCTCCCTAGCGGGAGAATACGAGCAGTACTTC
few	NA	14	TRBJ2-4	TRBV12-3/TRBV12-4	CASTPGGAENIQYF	TGTGCCAGCACCCCCGGTGGGGCCGAAAACATTCAGTACTTC